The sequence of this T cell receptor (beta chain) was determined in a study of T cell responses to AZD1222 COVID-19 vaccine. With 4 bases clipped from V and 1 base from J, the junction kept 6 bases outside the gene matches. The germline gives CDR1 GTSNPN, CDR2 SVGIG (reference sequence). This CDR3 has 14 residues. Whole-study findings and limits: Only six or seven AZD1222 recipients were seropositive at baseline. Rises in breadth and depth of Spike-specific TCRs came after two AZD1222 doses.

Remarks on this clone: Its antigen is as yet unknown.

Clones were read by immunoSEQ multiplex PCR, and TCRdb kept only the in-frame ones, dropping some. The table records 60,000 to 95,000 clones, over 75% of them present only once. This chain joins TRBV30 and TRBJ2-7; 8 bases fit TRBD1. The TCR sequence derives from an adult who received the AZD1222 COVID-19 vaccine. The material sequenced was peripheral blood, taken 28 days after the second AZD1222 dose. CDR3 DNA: TGTGCCTGGACCCGGGACAGGACTTCCTACGAGCAGTACTTC. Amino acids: CAWTRDRTSYEQYF.